Sequencing of this TCR beta chain was carried out in a study of T cell responses to AZD1222 COVID-19 vaccine. Overall study findings and caveats: It should be noted that donors were predominantly white British and more often female, and clonal diversity was possibly underestimated. Baseline seropositivity occurred in only a handful of AZD1222 recipients.

Clones were sequenced by immunoSEQ multiplex PCR, and TCRdb holds only the in-frame ones, with some missing. This sample carries some 150,000 clones, about 85% of them seen once, and the ten largest clones take 5.5% to 8%. V was cut by 0 bases and J by 1 base, with 9 bases left in between. The CDR3 extends over 16 amino acids. From germline, CDR1 is LNHNV and CDR2 YYDKDF (reference sequence). With regard to this clone: The antigen remains undetermined.

The chain is built from TRBV15 and TRBJ2-2; D ambiguous. The sample in question was peripheral blood, obtained after recovery from COVID-19. The sequence was collected from an adult who had recovered from COVID-19. The CDR3 DNA sequence: TGTGCCACCAGCAGAGATCTCGCCAGGAACACCGGGGAGCTGTTTTTT. The encoded protein is CATSRDLARNTGELFF.